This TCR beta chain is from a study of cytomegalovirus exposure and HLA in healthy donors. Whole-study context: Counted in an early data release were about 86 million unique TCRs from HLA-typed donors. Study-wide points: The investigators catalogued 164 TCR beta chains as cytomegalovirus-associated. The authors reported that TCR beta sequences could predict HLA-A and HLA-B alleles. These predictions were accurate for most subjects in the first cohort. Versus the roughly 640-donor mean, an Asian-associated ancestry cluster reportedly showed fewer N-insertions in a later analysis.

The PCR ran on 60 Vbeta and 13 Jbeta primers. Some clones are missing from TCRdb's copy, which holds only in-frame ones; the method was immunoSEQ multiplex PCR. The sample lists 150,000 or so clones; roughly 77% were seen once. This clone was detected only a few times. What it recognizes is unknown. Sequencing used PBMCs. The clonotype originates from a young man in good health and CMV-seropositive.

The CDR3 reads CASSIAEPLGEKLFF. The CDR3 coding sequence is TGTGCCAGTAGTATAGCGGAGCCTTTGGGTGAAAAACTGTTTTTT. The chain employs TRBV19 and TRBJ1-4; D is undetermined. With 1 base removed from V and 7 bases from J, the gap between germline ends came to 13 bases. The germline V gene encodes CDR1 LNHDA and CDR2 SQIVND (reference sequence). This CDR3 is built from 15 residues.